A selection of T cell receptor beta chains follows, all from one sample in a study of cytomegalovirus exposure and HLA in healthy donors. TCRdb's copy holds only in-frame clones and misses some; the assay was immunoSEQ multiplex PCR. Here the sample spans around 89,000 clones, approximately 80% being singletons. The sequenced material came from PBMCs. These receptors were collected from a middle-aged man in good health and CMV-seronegative. CDR3s include the opening cysteine and the closing phenylalanine or tryptophan. A D gene is named only where the DNA matches it firmly. Expanded clones are given a class, and other clones once, few, many or no size at all.

>NA|TRBV4-1|few|TRBJ2-1
CASSLSAADEQFF
TGCGCCAGCAGCCTAAGTGCGGCGGATGAGCAGTTCTTC
>NA|TRBV2|once|TRBJ2-3
CASISSGTDTQYF
TGTGCCAGCATTTCGTCCGGCACAGATACGCAGTATTTT
>NA|TRBV6-5|NA|TRBJ2-7
CASSPRGGRYEQYF
TGTGCCAGCAGTCCCCGCGGCGGAAGATACGAGCAGTACTTC
>NA|TRBV11-3|NA|TRBJ2-7
CASSPGHTSSYEQYF
TGTGCCAGCAGCCCCGGACACACCAGCTCCTACGAGCAGTACTTC
>TRBD2|TRBV6-5|once|TRBJ2-1
CASRGSGGHEQFF
TGTGCCAGCAGGGGTAGCGGGGGACATGAGCAGTTCTTC
>NA|TRBV7-8|NA|TRBJ1-4
CASSLAGTNEKLFF
TGTGCCAGCAGCTTGGCAGGCACTAATGAAAAACTGTTTTTT
>TRBD1|TRBV27|NA|TRBJ2-5
CASSFGDRVETQYF
TGTGCCAGCAGTTTTGGGGACAGAGTAGAGACCCAGTACTTC
>TRBD2|TRBV2|NA|TRBJ2-7
CASSARVASGGRFEQYF
TGTGCCAGCAGTGCCCGCGTGGCTAGCGGGGGTAGGTTCGAGCAGTACTTC
>TRBD2|TRBV4-3|NA|TRBJ2-2
CASSPEAGRANTGELFF
TGCGCCAGCAGCCCAGAAGCGGGGCGCGCGAACACCGGGGAGCTGTTTTTT
>NA|TRBV19|NA|TRBJ1-2
CASSTLMTGRYGYTF
TGTGCCAGTAGTACCCTTATGACAGGTCGATATGGCTACACCTTC
>NA|TRBV18|NA|TRBJ1-1
CASSPPVNTEAFF
TGTGCCAGCTCACCGCCGGTGAACACTGAAGCTTTCTTT
>NA|TRBV6-6|once|TRBJ1-2
CASSYSTQDNYGYTF
TGTGCCAGCAGTTACTCGACACAAGATAACTATGGCTACACCTTC
>NA|TRBV7-6|NA|TRBJ1-2
CASSSPRGRGAGGYTF
TGTGCCAGCAGCTCACCGAGGGGTCGGGGGGCTGGAGGCTACACCTTC
>NA|TRBV4-2|NA|TRBJ2-3
CASSQGGNGPSTDTQYF
TGTGCCAGCAGCCAGGGCGGGAACGGGCCAAGCACAGATACGCAGTATTTT
>NA|TRBV2|NA|TRBJ1-5
CASSVGGIYSNQPQHF
TGTGCCAGCAGTGTGGGGGGAATTTATAGCAATCAGCCCCAGCATTTT
>NA|TRBV18|NA|TRBJ2-1
CASSPPLEGRGSYNEQFF
TGTGCCAGCTCACCACCGTTAGAGGGCCGGGGCTCCTACAATGAGCAGTTCTTC
>TRBD2|TRBV15|NA|TRBJ2-3
CATSLGGSASTDTQYF
TGTGCCACCAGCCTCGGGGGGTCCGCTAGCACAGATACGCAGTATTTT
>NA|TRBV30|NA|TRBJ1-6
CAWSSGSSPLHF
TGTGCCTGGAGTTCGGGGAGTTCACCCCTCCACTTT
>TRBD1|TRBV5-6|NA|TRBJ2-5
CASSWDRGAKTQYF
TGTGCCAGCAGCTGGGACAGGGGCGCGAAGACCCAGTACTTC
>NA|TRBV28|NA|TRBJ2-1
CASRVRSYNEQFF
TGTGCCAGCCGAGTACGCTCCTACAATGAGCAGTTCTTC
>TRBD1|TRBV27|few|TRBJ1-1
CASSLSAGTANTEAFF
TGTGCCAGCAGTTTATCGGCCGGGACAGCTAACACTGAAGCTTTCTTT
>TRBD1|TRBV4-2|once|TRBJ1-6
CASGLTGTPYNSPLHF
TGTGCCAGCGGACTGACAGGGACCCCTTATAATTCACCCCTCCACTTT
>TRBD1|TRBV4-3|NA|TRBJ2-7
CASSQGRGSYEQYF
TGCGCCAGCAGCCAAGGCAGGGGGTCCTACGAGCAGTACTTC
>NA|TRBV7-2|NA|TRBJ1-5
CASSSGDQPQHF
TGTGCCAGCAGCTCAGGGGATCAGCCCCAGCATTTT
>TRBD1|TRBV7-3|NA|TRBJ2-5
CASSQGQQETQYF
TGTGCCAGCAGCCAGGGACAGCAAGAGACCCAGTACTTC